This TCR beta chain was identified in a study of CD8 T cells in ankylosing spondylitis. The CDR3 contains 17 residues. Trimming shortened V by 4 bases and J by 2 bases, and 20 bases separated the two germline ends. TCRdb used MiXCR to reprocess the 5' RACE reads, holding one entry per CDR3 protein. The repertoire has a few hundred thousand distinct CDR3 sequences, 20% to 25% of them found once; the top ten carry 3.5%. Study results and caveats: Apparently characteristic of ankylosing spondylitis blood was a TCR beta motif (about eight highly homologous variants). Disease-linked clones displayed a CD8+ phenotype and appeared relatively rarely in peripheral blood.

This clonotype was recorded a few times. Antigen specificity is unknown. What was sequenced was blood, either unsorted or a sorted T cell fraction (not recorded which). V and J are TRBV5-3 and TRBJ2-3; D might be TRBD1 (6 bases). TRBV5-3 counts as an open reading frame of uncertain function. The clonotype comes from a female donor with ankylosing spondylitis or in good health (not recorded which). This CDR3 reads CARSTPLTGRDTDTQYF. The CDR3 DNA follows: TGTGCCAGAAGCACTCCCTTGACAGGCCGGGACACAGATACGCAGTATTTT.